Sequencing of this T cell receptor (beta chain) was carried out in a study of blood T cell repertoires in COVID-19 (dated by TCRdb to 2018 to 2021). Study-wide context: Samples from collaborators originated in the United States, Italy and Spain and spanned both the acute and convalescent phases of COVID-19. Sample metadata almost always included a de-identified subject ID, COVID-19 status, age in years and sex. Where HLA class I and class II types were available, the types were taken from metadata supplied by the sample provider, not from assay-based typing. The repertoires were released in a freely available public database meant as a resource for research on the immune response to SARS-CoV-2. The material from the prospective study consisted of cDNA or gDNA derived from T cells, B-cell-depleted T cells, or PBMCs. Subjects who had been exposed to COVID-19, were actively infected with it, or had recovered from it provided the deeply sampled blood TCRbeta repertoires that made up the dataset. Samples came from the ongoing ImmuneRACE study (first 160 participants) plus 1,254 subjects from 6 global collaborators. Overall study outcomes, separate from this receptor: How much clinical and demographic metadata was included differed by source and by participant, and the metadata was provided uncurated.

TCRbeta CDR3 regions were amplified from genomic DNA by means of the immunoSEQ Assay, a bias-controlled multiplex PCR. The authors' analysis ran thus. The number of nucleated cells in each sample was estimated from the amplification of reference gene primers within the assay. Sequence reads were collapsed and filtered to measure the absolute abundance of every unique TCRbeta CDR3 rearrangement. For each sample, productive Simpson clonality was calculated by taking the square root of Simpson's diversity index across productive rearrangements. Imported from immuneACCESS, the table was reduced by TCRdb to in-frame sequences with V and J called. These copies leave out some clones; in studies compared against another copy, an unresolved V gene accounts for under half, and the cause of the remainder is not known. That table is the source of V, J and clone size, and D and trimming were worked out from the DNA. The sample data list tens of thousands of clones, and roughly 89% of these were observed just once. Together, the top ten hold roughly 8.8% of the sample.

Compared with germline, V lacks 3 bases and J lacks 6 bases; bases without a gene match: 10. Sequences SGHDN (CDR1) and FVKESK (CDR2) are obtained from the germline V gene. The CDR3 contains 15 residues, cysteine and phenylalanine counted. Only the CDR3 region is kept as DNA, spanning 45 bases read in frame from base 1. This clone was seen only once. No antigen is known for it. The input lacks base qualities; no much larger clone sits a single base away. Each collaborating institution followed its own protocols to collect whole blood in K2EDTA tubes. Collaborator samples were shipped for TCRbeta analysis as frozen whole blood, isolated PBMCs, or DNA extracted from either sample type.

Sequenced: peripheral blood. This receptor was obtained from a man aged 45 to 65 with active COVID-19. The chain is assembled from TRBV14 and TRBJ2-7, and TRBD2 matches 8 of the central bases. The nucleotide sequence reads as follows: TGTGCCAGCAGCCAGAAGCTAGCGGGCGGCCTCGAGCAGTACTTC. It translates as CASSQKLAGGLEQYF.